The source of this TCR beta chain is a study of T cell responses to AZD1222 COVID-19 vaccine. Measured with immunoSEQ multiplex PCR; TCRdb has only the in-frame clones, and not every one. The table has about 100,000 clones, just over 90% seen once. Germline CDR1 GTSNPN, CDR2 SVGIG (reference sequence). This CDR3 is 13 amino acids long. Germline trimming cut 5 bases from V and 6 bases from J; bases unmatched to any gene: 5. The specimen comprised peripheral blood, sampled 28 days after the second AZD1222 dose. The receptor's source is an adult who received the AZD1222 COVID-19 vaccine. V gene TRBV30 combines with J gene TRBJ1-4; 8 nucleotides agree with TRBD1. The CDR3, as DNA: TGTGCCTGGGGCAGGGGGCGAGATGAAAAACTGTTTTTT. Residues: CAWGRGRDEKLFF.